This record concerns one T cell receptor beta chain sequence. Within the sample, other DNA sequences also encode this same CDR3. This entry belongs to a study of blood T cell repertoires in COVID-19. Assay used: immunoSEQ multiplex PCR; TCRdb lists only in-frame clones, some missing. The sample contains approximately 150,000 clones, 65% to 85% of which appear only once. The sequencing sample was made of PBMCs or T cells enriched from blood (not recorded which). The sequence came from a man in his 70s who had been exposed to COVID-19.

CDR3 protein: CASSLGQGFSEAFF. CDR3 in DNA: TGTGCCAGCAGCTTAGGACAGGGATTTTCTGAAGCTTTCTTT. The chain has TRBV7-9 and TRBJ1-1, with 7 bases aligning to TRBD1. The CDR3 has 14 amino acids. The germline V gene has CDR1 SEHNR and CDR2 FQNEAQ (reference sequence). Trimming cost V 1 base and J 6 bases; bases outside gene matches: 5.